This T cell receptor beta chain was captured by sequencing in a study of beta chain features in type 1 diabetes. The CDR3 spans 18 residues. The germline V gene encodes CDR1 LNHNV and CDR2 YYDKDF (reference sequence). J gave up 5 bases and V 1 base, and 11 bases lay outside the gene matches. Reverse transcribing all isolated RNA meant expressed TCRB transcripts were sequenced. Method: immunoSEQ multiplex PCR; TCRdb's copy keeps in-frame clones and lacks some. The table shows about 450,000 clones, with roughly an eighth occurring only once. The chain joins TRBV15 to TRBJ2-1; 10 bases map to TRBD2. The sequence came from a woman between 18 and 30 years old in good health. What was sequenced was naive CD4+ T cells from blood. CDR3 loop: CATSRGSFSGGPNNEQFF. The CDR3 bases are TGTGCCACCAGCAGAGGGTCGTTTAGCGGGGGGCCGAACAATGAGCAGTTCTTC.